A selection of T cell receptor beta chains follows, all from one sample in a study of graft-versus-host responses after intestinal transplantation. Measured with immunoSEQ multiplex PCR; TCRdb has only the in-frame clones, and not every one. The data contain approximately 50,000 clones, approximately 90% of them singletons. Sequencing was performed on PBMCs, taken 26 days after transplant. The receptors shown here come from a human patient who received an intestinal transplant, so some T cells may come from the graft donor. Both conserved end residues are trimmed from each CDR3.

>TRBV14
ASSLQGGAKLF
>TRBV9
ASSSPPGQGGNSPLH
>TRBV6-1
ASSGHRGGETQY
>TRBV6-4
ASSAVGGNTEAF
>TRBV18
ASSPPGNSRTAGELF
>TRBV6-6
ASSYFRQDLYEQY
>TRBV19
ATRTGGEQF
>TRBV7-2
ASTRLAGGYEQY
>TRBV6-1
ASSEAWQGMGYT
>TRBV30
AWSLSTGGQETQY
>TRBV6-6
ASMVAGPRGSNEQF
>TRBV6-1
ASSEALESSYEQY
>TRBV6-5
ASSYGLGHYTGELF
>TRBV11-2
ASSFHTGELF
>TRBV15
ATSREGAQQETQY
>TRBV18
ASSPADSYNEQF
>TRBV4-1
ASSQDDSSTIEQF
>TRBV5-8
ASSLIGQGHNEQF
>TRBV11-2
ASSVTVTEAF
>TRBV4-2
ASSQDASGGIYNEQF
>TRBV25-1
ASSPGTGGETQY
>TRBV28
ASRYIAGDSYEQY
>TRBV5-4
ASSLAGTRGSGNEQF
>TRBV28
ASREDRGRREY
>TRBV4-1
ASSQGSRRGAGELF
>TRBV9
ASSVGTTGTGGTEAF
>TRBV2
ATTGPGANVLT